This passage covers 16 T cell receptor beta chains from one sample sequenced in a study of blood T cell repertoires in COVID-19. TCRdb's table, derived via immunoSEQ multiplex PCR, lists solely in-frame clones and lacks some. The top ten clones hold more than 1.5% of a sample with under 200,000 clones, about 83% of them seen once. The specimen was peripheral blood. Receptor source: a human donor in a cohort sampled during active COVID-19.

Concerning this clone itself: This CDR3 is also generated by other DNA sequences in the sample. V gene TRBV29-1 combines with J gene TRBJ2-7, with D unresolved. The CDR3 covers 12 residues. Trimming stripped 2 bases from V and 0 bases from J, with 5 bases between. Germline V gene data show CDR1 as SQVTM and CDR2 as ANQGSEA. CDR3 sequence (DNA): TGCAGCGTTGAACAAAACTCCTACGAGCAGTACTTC. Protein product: CSVEQNSYEQYF.

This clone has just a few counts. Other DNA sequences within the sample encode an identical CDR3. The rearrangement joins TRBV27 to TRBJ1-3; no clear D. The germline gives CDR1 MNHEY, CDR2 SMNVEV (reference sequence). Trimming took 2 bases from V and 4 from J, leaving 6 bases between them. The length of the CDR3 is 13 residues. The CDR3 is CASSLREGNTIYF. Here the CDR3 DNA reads TGTGCCAGCAGTTTAAGGGAGGGAAACACCATATATTTT.

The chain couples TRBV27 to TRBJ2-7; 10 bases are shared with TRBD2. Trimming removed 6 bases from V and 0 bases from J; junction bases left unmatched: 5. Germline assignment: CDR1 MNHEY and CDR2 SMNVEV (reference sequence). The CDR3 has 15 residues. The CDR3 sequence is CASSWASGGSYEQYF. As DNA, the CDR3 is TGTGCCAGCAGCTGGGCTAGCGGGGGCTCCTACGAGCAGTACTTC.

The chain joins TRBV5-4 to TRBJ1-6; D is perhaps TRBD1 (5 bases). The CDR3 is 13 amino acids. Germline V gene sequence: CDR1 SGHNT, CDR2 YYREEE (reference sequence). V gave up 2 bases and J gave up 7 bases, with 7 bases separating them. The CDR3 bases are TGTGCCAGCAGCTTCGGGGGGAATTCACCCCTCCACTTT. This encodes CASSFGGNSPLHF. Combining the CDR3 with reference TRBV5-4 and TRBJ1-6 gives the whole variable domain ETGVTQSPTHLIKTRGQQVTLRCSSQSGHNTVSWYQQALGQGPQFIFQYYREEENGRGNFPPRFSGLQFPNYSSELNVNALELDDSALYLCASSFGGNSPLHFGNGTRLTVT.

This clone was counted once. The CDR3 nucleotides are TGTGCCAGCAGAAGGACAGAATCCTTGAACACTGAAGCTTTCTTT. Residues: CASRRTESLNTEAFF. The J gene is TRBJ1-1, the V gene TRBV2; D is possibly TRBD1 (6 bases). The CDR3 loop spans 15 amino acids. Per the germline V gene, CDR1 is SNHLY and CDR2 is FYNNEI. The V end was cut by 6 bases, the J end by 0 bases, with 14 bases between. Variable domain in full (rest from reference TRBV2 and TRBJ1-1): EPEVTQTPSHQVTQMGQEVILRCVPISNHLYFYWYRQILGQKVEFLVSFYNNEISEKSEIFDDQFSVERPDGSNFTLKIRSTKLEDSAMYFCASRRTESLNTEAFFGQGTRLTVV.

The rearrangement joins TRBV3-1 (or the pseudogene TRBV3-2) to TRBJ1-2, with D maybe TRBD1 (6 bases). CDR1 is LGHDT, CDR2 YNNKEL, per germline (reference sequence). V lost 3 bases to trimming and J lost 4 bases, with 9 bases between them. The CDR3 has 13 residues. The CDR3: CASSQGAGYGYTF. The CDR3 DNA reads TGTGCCAGCAGCCAGGGGGCCGGCTATGGCTACACCTTC.

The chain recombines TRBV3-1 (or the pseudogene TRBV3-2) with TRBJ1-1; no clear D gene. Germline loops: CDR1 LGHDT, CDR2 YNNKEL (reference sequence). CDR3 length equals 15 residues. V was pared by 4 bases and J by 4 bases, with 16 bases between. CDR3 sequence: CASSPPRAVSTEAFF. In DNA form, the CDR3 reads TGTGCCAGCAGCCCCCCCCGAGCGGTGAGCACTGAAGCTTTCTTT.

For the CDR3, the DNA is TGTGCCATCAGTGACCTAGGACAGGAGAACACTGAAGCTTTCTTT. Encoded protein: CAISDLGQENTEAFF. The J gene is TRBJ1-1, the V gene TRBV10-3; 7 bases agree with TRBD1. CDR3 length: 15 residues. Germline V gene data show CDR1 as ENHRY and CDR2 as SYGVKD. V lost 3 bases and J lost 1; bases outside the gene matches: 5.

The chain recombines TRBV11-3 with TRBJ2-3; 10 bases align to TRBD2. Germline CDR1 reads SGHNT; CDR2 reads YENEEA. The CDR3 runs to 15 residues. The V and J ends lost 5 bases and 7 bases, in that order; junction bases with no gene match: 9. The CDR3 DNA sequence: TGTGCCAGCAGCCGGGCCAGCGGGGGGGAATATACGCAGTATTTT. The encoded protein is CASSRASGGEYTQYF.

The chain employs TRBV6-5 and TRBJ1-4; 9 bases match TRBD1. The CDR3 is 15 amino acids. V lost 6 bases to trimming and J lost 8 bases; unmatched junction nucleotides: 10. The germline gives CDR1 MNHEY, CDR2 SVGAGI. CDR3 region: CASRPRTGEREKLFF. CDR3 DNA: TGTGCCAGCAGACCCCGGACAGGGGAGAGAGAAAAACTGTTTTTT.

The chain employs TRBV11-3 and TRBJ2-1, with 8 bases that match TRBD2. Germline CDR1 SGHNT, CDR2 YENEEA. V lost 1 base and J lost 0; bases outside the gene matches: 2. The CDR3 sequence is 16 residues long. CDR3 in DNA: TGTGCCAGCAGCTTAGCCGGGACTAGCTCCTACAATGAGCAGTTCTTC. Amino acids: CASSLAGTSSYNEQFF.

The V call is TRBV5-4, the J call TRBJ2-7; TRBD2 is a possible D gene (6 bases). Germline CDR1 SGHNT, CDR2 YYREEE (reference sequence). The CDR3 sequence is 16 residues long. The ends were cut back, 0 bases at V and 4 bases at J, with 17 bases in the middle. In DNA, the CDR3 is TGTGCCAGCAGCTTGGTCGGTGCGGGGTCTAGGTACGAGCAGTACTTC. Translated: CASSLVGAGSRYEQYF.

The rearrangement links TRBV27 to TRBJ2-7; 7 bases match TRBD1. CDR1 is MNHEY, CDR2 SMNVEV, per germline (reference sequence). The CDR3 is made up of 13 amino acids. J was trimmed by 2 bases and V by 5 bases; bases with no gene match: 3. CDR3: CASSAQGAYEQYF. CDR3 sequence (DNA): TGTGCCAGCAGTGCTCAGGGGGCCTACGAGCAGTACTTC.

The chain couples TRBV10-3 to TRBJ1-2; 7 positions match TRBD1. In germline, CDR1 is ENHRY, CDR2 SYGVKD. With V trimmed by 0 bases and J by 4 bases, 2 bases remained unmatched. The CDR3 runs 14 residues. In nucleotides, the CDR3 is TGTGCCATCAGTGAGTCGGGACAGATCTATGGCTACACCTTC. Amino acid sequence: CAISESGQIYGYTF.

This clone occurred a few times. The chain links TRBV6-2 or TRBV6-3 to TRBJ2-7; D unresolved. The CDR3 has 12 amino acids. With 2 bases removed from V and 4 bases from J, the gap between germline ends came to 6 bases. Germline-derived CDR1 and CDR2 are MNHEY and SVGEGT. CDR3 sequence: CASSYPGYEQYF. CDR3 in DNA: TGTGCCAGCAGTTACCCAGGATACGAGCAGTACTTC.

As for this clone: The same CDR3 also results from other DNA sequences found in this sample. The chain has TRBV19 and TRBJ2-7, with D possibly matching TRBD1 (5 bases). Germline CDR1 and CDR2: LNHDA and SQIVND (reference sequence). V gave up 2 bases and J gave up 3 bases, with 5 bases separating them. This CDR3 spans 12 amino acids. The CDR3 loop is CASSIRGYEQYF. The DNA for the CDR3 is TGTGCCAGTAGTATAAGGGGCTACGAGCAGTACTTC.